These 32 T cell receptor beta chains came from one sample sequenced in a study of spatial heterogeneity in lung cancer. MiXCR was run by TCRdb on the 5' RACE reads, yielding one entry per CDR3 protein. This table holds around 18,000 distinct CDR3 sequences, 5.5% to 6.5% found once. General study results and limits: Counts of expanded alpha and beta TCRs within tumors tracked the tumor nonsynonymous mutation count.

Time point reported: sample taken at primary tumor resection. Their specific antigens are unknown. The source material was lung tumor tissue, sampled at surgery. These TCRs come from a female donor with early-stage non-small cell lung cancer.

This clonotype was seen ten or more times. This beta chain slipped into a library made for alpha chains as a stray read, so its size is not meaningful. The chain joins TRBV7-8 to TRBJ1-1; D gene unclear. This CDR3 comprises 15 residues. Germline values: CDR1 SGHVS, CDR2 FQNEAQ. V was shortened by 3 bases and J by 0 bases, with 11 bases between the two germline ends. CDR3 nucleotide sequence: TGTGCCAGCAGCTTGACCCTGGGCATGAACACTGAAGCTTTCTTT. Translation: CASSLTLGMNTEAFF.

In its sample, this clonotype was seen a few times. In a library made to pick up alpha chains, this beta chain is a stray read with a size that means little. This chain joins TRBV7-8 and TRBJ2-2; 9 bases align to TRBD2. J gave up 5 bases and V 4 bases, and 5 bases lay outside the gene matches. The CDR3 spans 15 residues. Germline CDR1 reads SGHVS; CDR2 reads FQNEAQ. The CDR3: CASSSRGGATGELFF. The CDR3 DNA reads TGTGCCAGCAGCTCCCGCGGGGGGGCGACCGGGGAGCTGTTTTTT. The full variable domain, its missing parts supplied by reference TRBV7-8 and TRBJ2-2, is GAGVSQSPRYKVAKRGQDVALRCDPISGHVSLFWYQQALGQGPEFLTYFQNEAQLDKSGLPSDRFFAERPEGSVSTLKIQRTQQEDSAVYLCASSSRGGATGELFFGEGSRLTVL.

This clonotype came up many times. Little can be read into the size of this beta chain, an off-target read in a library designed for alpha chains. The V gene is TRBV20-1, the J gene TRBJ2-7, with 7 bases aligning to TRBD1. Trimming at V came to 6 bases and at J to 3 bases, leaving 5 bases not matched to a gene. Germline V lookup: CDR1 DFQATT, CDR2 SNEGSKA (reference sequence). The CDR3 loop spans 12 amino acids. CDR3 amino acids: CSAYRGNYEQYF. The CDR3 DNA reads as TGCAGTGCATACAGGGGTAACTACGAGCAGTACTTC.

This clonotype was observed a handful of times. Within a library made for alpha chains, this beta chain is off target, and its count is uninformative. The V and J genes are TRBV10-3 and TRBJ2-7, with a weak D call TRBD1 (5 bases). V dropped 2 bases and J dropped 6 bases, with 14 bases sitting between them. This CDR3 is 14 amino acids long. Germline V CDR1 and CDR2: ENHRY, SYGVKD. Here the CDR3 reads CAISERGSQGEQYF. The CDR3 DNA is TGTGCCATCAGTGAGAGAGGCAGCCAGGGCGAGCAGTACTTC.

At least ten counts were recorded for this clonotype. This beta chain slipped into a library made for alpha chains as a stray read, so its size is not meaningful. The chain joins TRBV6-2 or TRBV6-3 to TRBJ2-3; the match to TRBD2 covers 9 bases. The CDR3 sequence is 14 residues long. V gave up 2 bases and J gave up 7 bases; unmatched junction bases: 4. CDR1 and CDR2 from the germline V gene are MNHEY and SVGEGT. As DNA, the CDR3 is TGTGCCAGCAGTTACGGGACTAGCCGGTATACGCAGTATTTT. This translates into CASSYGTSRYTQYF.

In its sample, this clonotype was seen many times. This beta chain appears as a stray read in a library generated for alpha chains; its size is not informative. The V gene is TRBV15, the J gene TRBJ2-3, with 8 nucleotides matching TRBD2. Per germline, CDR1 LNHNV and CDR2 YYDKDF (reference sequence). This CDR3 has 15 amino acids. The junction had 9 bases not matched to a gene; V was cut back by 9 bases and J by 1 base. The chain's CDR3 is CATRLARSRTDTQYF. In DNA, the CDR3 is TGTGCCACAAGACTAGCGCGATCGCGCACAGATACGCAGTATTTT.

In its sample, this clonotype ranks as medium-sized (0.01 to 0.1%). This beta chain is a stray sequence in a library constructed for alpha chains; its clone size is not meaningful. As DNA, the CDR3 is TGTGCCAGCAGCGATACAGGGACTCCGACCCAGTACTTC. Amino acid sequence: CASSDTGTPTQYF. The chain links TRBV7-7 to TRBJ2-5; D could derive from TRBD1 or TRBD2 (6 bases each). CDR1 is SSHAT, CDR2 FNYEAQ, per germline (reference sequence). V was shortened by 5 bases and J by 7 bases, with 14 bases between the two germline ends. The CDR3 length is 13 residues.

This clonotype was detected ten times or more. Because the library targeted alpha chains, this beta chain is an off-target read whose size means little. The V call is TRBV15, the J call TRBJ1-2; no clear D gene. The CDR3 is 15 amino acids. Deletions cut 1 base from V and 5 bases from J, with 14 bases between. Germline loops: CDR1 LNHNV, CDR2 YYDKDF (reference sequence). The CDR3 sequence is CATSRAPDRTYGYTF. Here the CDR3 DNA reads TGTGCCACCAGCAGAGCCCCCGATCGGACTTATGGCTACACCTTC.

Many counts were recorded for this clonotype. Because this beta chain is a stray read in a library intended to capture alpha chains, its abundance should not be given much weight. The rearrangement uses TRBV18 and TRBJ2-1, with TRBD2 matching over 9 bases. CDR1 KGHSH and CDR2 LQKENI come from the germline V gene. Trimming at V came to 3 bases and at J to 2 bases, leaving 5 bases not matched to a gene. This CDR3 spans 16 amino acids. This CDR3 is CASSPLAGQAYNEQFF. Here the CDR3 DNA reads TGTGCCAGCTCACCCCTAGCGGGACAAGCCTACAATGAGCAGTTCTTC.

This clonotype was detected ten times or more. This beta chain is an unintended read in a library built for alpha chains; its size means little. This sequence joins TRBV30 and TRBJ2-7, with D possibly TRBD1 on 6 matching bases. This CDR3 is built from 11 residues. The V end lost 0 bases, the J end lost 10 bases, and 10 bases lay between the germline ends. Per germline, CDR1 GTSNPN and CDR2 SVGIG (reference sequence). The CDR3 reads CAWSVRGGQYF. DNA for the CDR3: TGTGCCTGGAGTGTAAGAGGGGGTCAGTACTTC.

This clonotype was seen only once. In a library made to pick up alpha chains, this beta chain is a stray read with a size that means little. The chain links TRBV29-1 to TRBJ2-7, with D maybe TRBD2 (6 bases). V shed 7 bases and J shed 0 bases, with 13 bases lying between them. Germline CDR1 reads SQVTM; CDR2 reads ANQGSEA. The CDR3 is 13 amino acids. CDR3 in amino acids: CSAAGLSSYEQYF. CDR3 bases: TGCAGCGCCGCGGGACTGAGCTCCTACGAGCAGTACTTC.

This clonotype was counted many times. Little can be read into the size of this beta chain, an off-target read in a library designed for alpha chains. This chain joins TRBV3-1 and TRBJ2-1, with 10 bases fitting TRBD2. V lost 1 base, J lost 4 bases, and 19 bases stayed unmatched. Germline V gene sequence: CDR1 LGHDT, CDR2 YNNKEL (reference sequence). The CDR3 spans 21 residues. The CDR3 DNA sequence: TGTGCCAGCAGCCAAGGGTGGCTAGCGGGAGAGGCGAGGGGTCGATACAATGAGCAGTTCTTC. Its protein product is CASSQGWLAGEARGRYNEQFF.

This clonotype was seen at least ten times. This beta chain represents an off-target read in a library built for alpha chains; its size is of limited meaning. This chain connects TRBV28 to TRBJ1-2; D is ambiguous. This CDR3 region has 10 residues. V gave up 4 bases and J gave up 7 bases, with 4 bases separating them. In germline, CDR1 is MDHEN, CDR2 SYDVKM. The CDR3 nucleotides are TGTGCCAGCAGTTCTTCTGGCTACACCTTC. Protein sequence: CASSSSGYTF.

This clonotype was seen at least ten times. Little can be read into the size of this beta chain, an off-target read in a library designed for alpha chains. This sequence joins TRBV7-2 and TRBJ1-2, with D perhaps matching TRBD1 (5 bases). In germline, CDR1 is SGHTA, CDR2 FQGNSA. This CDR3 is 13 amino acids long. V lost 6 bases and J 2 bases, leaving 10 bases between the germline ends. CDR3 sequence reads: CASSNRQNYGYTF. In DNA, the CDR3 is TGTGCCAGCAGTAACAGACAGAACTATGGCTACACCTTC.

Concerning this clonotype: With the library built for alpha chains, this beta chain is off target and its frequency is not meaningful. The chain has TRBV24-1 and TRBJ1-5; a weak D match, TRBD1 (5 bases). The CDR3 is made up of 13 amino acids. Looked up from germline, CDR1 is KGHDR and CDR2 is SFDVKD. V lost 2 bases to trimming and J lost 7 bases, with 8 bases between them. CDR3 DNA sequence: TGTGCCACCAGTGATTGGCAGGGACAGCCCCAGCATTTT. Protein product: CATSDWQGQPQHF.

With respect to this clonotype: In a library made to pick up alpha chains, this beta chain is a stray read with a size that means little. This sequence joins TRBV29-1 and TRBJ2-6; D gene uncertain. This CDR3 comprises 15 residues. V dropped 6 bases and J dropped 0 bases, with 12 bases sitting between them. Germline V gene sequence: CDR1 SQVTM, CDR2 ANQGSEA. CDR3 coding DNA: TGCAGCGTCGTGTTTTGGCTCTCTGGGGCCAACGTCCTGACTTTC. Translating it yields CSVVFWLSGANVLTF.

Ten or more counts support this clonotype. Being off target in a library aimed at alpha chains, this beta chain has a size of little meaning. The CDR3 DNA is TGTGCCAGCAGCCGTGGCACCGGGGAGCTGTTTTTT. Encoded protein: CASSRGTGELFF. This sequence joins TRBV14 and TRBJ2-2; D is uncertain. The CDR3 contains 12 residues. Per germline, CDR1 SGHDN and CDR2 FVKESK. V was trimmed by 4 bases and J by 4 bases, leaving 4 bases between them.

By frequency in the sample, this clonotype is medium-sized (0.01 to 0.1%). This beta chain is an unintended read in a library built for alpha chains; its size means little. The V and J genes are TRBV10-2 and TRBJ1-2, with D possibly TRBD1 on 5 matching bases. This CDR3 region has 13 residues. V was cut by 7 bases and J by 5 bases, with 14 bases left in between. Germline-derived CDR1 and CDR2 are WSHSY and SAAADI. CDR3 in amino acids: CASKPGLEYGYTF. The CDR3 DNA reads TGCGCCAGCAAACCGGGACTGGAATATGGCTACACCTTC.

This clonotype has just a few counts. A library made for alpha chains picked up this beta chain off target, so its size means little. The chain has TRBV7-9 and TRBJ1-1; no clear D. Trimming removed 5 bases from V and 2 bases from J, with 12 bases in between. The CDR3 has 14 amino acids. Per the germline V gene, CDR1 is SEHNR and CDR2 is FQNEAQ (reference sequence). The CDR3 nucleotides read TGTGCCAGCAGCACCCGCGAAGCCAACACTGAAGCTTTCTTT. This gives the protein CASSTREANTEAFF.

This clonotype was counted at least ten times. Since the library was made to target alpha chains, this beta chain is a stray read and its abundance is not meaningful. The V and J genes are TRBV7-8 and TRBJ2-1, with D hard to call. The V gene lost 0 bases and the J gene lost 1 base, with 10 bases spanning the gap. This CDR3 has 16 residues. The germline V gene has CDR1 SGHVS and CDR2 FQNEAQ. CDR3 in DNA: TGTGCCAGCAGCTTAGCTCCTAGAGTTTCCTACAATGAGCAGTTCTTC. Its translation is CASSLAPRVSYNEQFF.

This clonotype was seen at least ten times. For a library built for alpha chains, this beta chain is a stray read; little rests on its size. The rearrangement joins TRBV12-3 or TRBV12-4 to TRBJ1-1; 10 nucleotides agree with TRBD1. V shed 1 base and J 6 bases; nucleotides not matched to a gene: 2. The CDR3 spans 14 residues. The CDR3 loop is CASSLGQGASEAFF. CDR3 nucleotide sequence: TGTGCCAGCAGTTTAGGACAGGGGGCGTCTGAAGCTTTCTTT.

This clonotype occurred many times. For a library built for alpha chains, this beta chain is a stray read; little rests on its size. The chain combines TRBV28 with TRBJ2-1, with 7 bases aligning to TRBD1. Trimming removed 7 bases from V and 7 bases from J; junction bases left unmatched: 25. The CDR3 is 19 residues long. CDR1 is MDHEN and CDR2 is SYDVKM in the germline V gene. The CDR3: CASTAAPGQPPLLRNEQFF. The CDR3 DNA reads TGTGCCAGCACCGCAGCCCCGGGACAGCCTCCCCTATTGAGGAATGAGCAGTTCTTC.

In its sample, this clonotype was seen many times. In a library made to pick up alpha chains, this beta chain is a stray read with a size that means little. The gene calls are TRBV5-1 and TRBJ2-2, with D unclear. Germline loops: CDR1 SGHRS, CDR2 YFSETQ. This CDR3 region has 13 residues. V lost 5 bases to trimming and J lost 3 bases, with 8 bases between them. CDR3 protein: CASRGADTGELFF. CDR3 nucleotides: TGCGCCAGCAGGGGCGCAGACACCGGGGAGCTGTTTTTT.

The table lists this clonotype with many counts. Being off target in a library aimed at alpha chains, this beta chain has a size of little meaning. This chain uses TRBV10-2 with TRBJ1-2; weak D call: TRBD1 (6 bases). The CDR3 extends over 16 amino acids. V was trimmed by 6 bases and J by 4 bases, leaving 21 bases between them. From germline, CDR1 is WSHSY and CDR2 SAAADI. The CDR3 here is CASSPIQGAELYGYTF. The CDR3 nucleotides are TGCGCCAGCAGCCCGATACAGGGAGCTGAGCTCTATGGCTACACCTTC.

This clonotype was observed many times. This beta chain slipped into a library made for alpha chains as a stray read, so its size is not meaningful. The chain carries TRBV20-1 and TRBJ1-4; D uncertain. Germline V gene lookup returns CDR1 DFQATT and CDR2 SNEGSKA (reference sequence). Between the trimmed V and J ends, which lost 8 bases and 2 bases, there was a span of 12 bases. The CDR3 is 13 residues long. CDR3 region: CSCRASTNEKLFF. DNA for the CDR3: TGCAGTTGTCGGGCCTCGACTAATGAAAAACTGTTTTTT.

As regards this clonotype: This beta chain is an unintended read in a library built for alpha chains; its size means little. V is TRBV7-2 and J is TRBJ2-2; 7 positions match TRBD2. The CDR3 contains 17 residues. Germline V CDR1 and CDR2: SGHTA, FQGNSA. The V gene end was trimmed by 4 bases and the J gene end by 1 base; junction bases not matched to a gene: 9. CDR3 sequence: CASSSRAGEVNTGELFF. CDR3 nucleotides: TGTGCCAGCAGCTCCCGGGCGGGAGAGGTGAACACCGGGGAGCTGTTTTTT.

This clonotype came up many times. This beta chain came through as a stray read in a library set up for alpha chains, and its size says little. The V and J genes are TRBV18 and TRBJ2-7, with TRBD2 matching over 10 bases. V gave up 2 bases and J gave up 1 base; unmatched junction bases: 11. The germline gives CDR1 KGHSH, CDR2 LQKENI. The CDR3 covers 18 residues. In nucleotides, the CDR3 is TGTGCCAGCTCACCATGGAAAACGAGCGGGAGGGCGTCCTACGAGCAGTACTTC. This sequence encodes CASSPWKTSGRASYEQYF.

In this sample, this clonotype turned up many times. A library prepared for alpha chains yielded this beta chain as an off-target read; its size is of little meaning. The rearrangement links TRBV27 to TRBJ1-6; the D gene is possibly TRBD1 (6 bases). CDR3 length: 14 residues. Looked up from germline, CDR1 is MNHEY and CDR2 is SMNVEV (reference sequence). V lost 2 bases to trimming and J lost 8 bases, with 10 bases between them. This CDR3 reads CASSLGRGYSPLHF. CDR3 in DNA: TGTGCCAGCAGTTTAGGCAGGGGATATTCACCCCTCCACTTT.

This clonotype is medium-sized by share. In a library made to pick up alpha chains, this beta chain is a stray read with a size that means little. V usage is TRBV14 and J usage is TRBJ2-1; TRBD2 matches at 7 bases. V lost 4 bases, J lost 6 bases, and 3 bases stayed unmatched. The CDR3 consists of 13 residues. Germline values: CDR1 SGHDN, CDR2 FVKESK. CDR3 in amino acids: CASSRGRINEQFF. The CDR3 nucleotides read TGTGCCAGCAGCCGCGGGAGAATCAATGAGCAGTTCTTC. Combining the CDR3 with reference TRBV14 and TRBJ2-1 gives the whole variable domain EAGVTQFPSHSVIEKGQTVTLRCDPISGHDNLYWYRRVMGKEIKFLLHFVKESKQDESGMPNNRFLAERTGGTYSTLKVQPAELEDSGVYFCASSRGRINEQFFGPGTRLTVL.

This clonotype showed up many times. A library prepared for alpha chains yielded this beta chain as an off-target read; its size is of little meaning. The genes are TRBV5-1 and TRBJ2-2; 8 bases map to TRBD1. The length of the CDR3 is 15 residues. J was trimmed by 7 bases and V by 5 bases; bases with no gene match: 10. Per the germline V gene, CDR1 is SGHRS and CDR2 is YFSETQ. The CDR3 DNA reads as TGCGCCAGCAGAGTTGCAGGGGGCGCAAGCGGGGAGCTGTTTTTT. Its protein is CASRVAGGASGELFF.

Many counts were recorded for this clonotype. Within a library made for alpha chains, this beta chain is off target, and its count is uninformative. The CDR3 DNA sequence: TGCAGTGCTAGCCGAGGACTCACTGAAGCTTTCTTT. This codes for CSASRGLTEAFF. The gene calls are TRBV20-1 and TRBJ1-1; D uncertain. The germline V gene encodes CDR1 DFQATT and CDR2 SNEGSKA (reference sequence). The CDR3 loop spans 12 amino acids. V dropped 3 bases and J dropped 4 bases, with 9 bases sitting between them.

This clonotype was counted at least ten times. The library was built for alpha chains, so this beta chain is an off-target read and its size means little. The CDR3 region has the DNA TGCAGTGCTGGCCCTAGCGGGATTAGCACAGATACGCAGTATTTT. This codes for CSAGPSGISTDTQYF. V gene TRBV20-1 combines with J gene TRBJ2-3; the match to TRBD2 covers 9 bases. J lost 0 bases, V lost 5 bases, and 6 bases had no gene match. This CDR3 contains 15 residues. Germline V gene data show CDR1 as DFQATT and CDR2 as SNEGSKA (reference sequence).